One sample yielded the 13 T cell receptor beta chains listed below, sequenced in a study of vaccination and CD4 T cells after COVID-19. The study sequenced cultured CD4+ T cell DNA using the Oncomine TCR Beta short-read assay. MiXCR, run by TCRdb on the PCR reads, gives a single entry per CDR3 protein. The profile shows about 26,000 distinct CDR3 sequences, 50% of them singletons. The treatment is: approximately 9-day PBMC culture with coronavirus spike peptide pools or control peptides (ViraFEST assay). Their cognate antigens are unknown. Sequenced material: CD4+ T cells from blood, cultured in vitro, taken before SARS-CoV-2 vaccination. Receptors were obtained from a human donor who received a COVID-19 vaccine.

This clonotype was counted a single time. The rearrangement uses TRBV10-1 and TRBJ2-7, with 7 positions matching TRBD1. The CDR3 is 14 residues long. V gave up 6 bases and J gave up 0 bases; unmatched junction bases: 5. Germline loops: CDR1 WNHNN, CDR2 SYGVQD (reference sequence). Here the CDR3 DNA reads TGCGCCAGCAGCCACAGGGGTAGCTCCTACGAGCAGTACTTC. As protein: CASSHRGSSYEQYF.

The chain links TRBV6-5 to TRBJ2-7, with a tentative D call TRBD1 (5 bases). Per the germline V gene, CDR1 is MNHEY and CDR2 is SVGAGI. Trimming pared 0 bases from V and 2 bases from J, leaving 8 bases between. The CDR3 totals 14 residues. The CDR3: CASSYSQGTYEQYF. CDR3 nucleotide sequence: TGTGCCAGCAGTTACTCGCAGGGAACCTACGAGCAGTACTTC.

V and J are TRBV7-9 and TRBJ2-2; TRBD2 aligns across 10 bases. CDR1 SEHNR and CDR2 FQNEAQ come from the germline V gene (reference sequence). Trimming took 5 bases from V and 5 from J; bases not matched to a gene: 5. The CDR3 has 15 amino acids. The CDR3 DNA sequence: TGTGCCAGCAGCCCTAGCGGGGGCCGTACCGGGGAGCTGTTTTTT. Translating it yields CASSPSGGRTGELFF.

The J gene is TRBJ1-2, the V gene TRBV7-9; the D gene is possibly TRBD1 (6 bases). The V end lost 3 bases, the J end lost 1 base, and 9 bases lay between the germline ends. The germline CDR1 and CDR2 sequences are SEHNR and FQNEAQ (reference sequence). The CDR3 covers 14 residues. The DNA of the CDR3 is TGTGCCAGCAGCTTTACAGGGTTTAACTATGGCTACACCTTC. It specifies CASSFTGFNYGYTF.

This clonotype turned up a few times. J is TRBJ1-5 and V is TRBV15; 12 bases map to TRBD1. The CDR3 consists of 17 residues. Per the germline V gene, CDR1 is LNHNV and CDR2 is YYDKDF (reference sequence). V lost 3 bases and J lost 6; bases outside the gene matches: 9. This chain's CDR3 is CATSRDMGQGAVQPQHF. The CDR3 nucleotides are TGTGCCACCAGCAGGGACATGGGACAGGGGGCTGTTCAGCCCCAGCATTTT.

This clonotype was found a few times. The chain employs TRBV21-1 and TRBJ1-2. TRBV21-1 constitutes a pseudogene. The CDR3 is made up of 15 amino acids. The CDR3 region is CASSKAVEINYGYTF. The CDR3 DNA follows: TGTGCCAGCAGCAAAGCCGTTGAAATTAACTATGGCTACACCTTC.

The V call is TRBV30, the J call TRBJ1-2; D possibly corresponds to TRBD1 (5 bases). The germline CDR1 and CDR2 sequences are GTSNPN and SVGIG (reference sequence). Deletions cut 3 bases from V and 12 bases from J, with 17 bases between. This CDR3 has 12 residues. CDR3 in amino acids: CAWSLGEGWHTF. CDR3 DNA sequence: TGTGCCTGGAGCCTAGGGGAGGGTTGGCACACCTTC. The full variable domain, its missing parts supplied by reference TRBV30 and TRBJ1-2, is SQTIHQWPATLVQPVGSPLSLECTVEGTSNPNLYWYRQAAGRGLQLLFYSVGIGQISSEVPQNLSASRPQDRQFILSSKKLLLSDSGFYLCAWSLGEGWHTFGSGTRLTVV.

This rearrangement joins TRBV20-1 to TRBJ1-5; D unclear. The length of the CDR3 is 16 residues. CDR1 DFQATT and CDR2 SNEGSKA come from the germline V gene (reference sequence). V dropped 0 bases and J dropped 6 bases, with 18 bases sitting between them. This CDR3 reads CSARERSFIRGQPQHF. The CDR3 DNA reads as TGCAGTGCTAGAGAGCGGAGTTTTATAAGAGGTCAGCCCCAGCATTTT.

This clonotype was seen a few times. The rearrangement joins TRBV5-1 to TRBJ1-5; TRBD1 is a possible D gene (6 bases). V was clipped by 0 bases and J by 6 bases, with 13 bases between them. Germline CDR1 and CDR2: SGHRS and YFSETQ. The length of the CDR3 is 15 residues. Here the CDR3 reads CASSLGGGGVQPQHF. The CDR3 DNA follows: TGCGCCAGCAGCTTGGGGGGCGGGGGCGTTCAGCCCCAGCATTTT.

The genes are TRBV12-3 or TRBV12-4 and TRBJ1-2; D unresolved. The CDR3 length is 14 residues. Trimming removed 5 bases from V and 8 bases from J, with 18 bases in between. The CDR3 sequence is CASSPPSSLGGYTF. For the CDR3, the DNA is TGTGCCAGCAGTCCCCCGAGCAGCCTTGGCGGCTACACCTTC.

The V gene is TRBV5-1, the J gene TRBJ1-2; D not certain. The germline V and J ends were trimmed by 0 bases and 3 bases, with 12 bases remaining between them. Germline V CDR1 and CDR2: SGHRS, YFSETQ. The CDR3 is made up of 15 amino acids. The CDR3 sequence: CASSLDRGIDYGYTF. For the CDR3, the DNA is TGCGCCAGCAGCTTGGACCGGGGAATCGACTATGGCTACACCTTC.

The chain employs TRBV20-1 and TRBJ1-2, with 9 bases matching TRBD1. V was pared by 0 bases and J by 4 bases, with 9 bases of the junction left unmatched. The CDR3 runs to 16 residues. Germline lookup yields CDR1 DFQATT and CDR2 SNEGSKA (reference sequence). CDR3 sequence (DNA): TGCAGTGCTAGAGACCTTCCGGGACAGGGAACCTATGGCTACACCTTC. Translated: CSARDLPGQGTYGYTF.

The chain carries TRBV12-3 or TRBV12-4 and TRBJ1-2; D is undetermined. The V end was cut by 2 bases, the J end by 4 bases, with 14 bases between. This CDR3 has 15 amino acids. The CDR3 spells CASSLRGPLGYGYTF. CDR3 nucleotides: TGTGCCAGCAGTTTACGCGGCCCCCTAGGCTATGGCTACACCTTC.